This TCR beta chain was observed in a study of metastatic and nonmetastatic thyroid tumors (dated by TCRdb to the early 2020s). Some background on the complete study: Repertoires from peripheral blood and from tumor or nodule tissue samples of malignant and benign thyroid patients were compared. Points the paper makes about the study in general: TCR beta diversity was reported as significantly higher in malignant tumors than in benign nodules, in both blood and tumor samples.

Before undergoing thyroid surgery, none of the patients had been given any kind of treatment. Using T-cell receptor beta sequencing, the study looked back at clinical samples from patients collected from about 2011 to 2019. The library was made by PCR. Data came from an Illumina HiSeq 4000. The TCR beta-chain CDR3 region of each patient was profiled by high-throughput sequencing. Processing in the source paper ran as follows. A classifier to discriminate distant-metastatic papillary thyroid cancer patients was built from CDR3 differences across clinicopathological groups. To measure repertoire diversity the researchers used the Shannon index, while the Morisita-Horn index served to gauge how similar the tumor and blood repertoires were. TCRdb reran the public reads through fastp at Q25 and MiXCR, keeping productive beta chains. TCRdb, not the authors, supplied the V and J calls. This sample comprises about 20,000 clones, under 35% of them detected only once. The ten most abundant clones make up 14% of the sample.

Comment on this clone: Its antigen target is currently unknown. Nothing much larger sits one base from this clone, and base qualities are not available.

Reading from cysteine to phenylalanine, the CDR3 counts 16 amino acids. The retained sequence is limited to the CDR3, 48 bases, with the frame set at the first base. CDR1 and CDR2 were assigned from the germline V gene as MGHRA and YSYEKL. Trimming removed 0 bases from V and 1 base from J; the gene matches leave 3 bases unexplained. The sequenced material came from blood. The TCR comes from a female donor with papillary thyroid cancer or a benign thyroid nodule (not recorded which). Some clones in this sample may be carry-over from other donors' samples. The rearrangement combines TRBV4-1 with TRBJ2-7, and TRBD2 aligns with 10 junction nucleotides. The DNA sequence is given as TGCGCCAGCAGCCAAGAAAAGCGGGAGGGTTCCTACGAGCAGTACTTC. Its protein is CASSQEKREGSYEQYF.